This T cell receptor beta chain was recovered during a study of PD-1 blockade in classical Hodgkin lymphoma. On this clone itself: Its matching antigen is unknown.

The method was immunoSEQ multiplex PCR; TCRdb's version includes in-frame clones alone and lacks a portion of them. The table lists fewer than 30,000 clones, roughly four fifths of them singletons. Study-level points and caveats: By C4D1, diversity of CD4+ TCRs had risen significantly, whereas that of CD8+ TCRs had not. Reports described newly diagnosed patients as having lower baseline TCR diversity than healthy donors. The causes of the repertoire differences, possibly disease activity or prior therapy, remain undefined.

Deletions cut 0 bases from V and 1 base from J, with 15 bases between. Germline V lookup: CDR1 SGHDT, CDR2 YYEEEE. The CDR3 has 17 residues. Time point here: cycle 4 day 1 (C4D1), after 6 weeks of nivolumab. Following autologous stem cell transplantation, relapse occurred in every patient, and exposure to brentuximab vedotin varied. Magnetic negative selection purified CD4+ T cells from thawed PBMCs. The clonotype was recovered from a human donor with classical Hodgkin lymphoma. The chain has TRBV5-6 and TRBJ2-3; D perhaps matches TRBD2 (7 bases). This sample comprised CD4+ T cells from blood, obtained before the fourth cycle of nivolumab. Here the CDR3 reads CASSLDLRGGGTDTQYF. The CDR3 nucleotides are TGTGCCAGCAGCTTGGATTTGAGAGGGGGGGGCACAGATACGCAGTATTTT.